The clone carrying this TCR beta chain was counted at least ten times. This entry is derived from a study of T-cell reconstitution after alpha-beta-depleted transplantation in children. The ends were cut back, 6 bases at V and 3 bases at J, with 18 bases in the middle. From germline, CDR1 is MNHNS and CDR2 SASEGT. The length of the CDR3 is 15 residues. Preparation of the TCRbeta library used unique molecular identifiers. MiXCR, run by TCRdb on the PCR reads, gives a single entry per CDR3 protein. The data show some 400,000 distinct CDR3 sequences, just over 20% seen once. The chain employs TRBV6-1 and TRBJ2-7; D possibly matches TRBD1 or TRBD2 (6 bases each). Specimen: PBMCs from the stem cell graft donor, collected from the stem cell graft. This receptor was identified in a human donor who donated a stem cell graft to a child with acute myeloid leukemia. The DNA for the CDR3 is TGTGCCAGCAGAGGGGGGACCCAGGCCTACTACGAGCAGTACTTC. It is translated as CASRGGTQAYYEQYF.